This TCR beta chain comes out of a study of human T cells and chemical hapten exposure. Background on the study: Upper-back patches of 0.01% DPC were read at 6 days. Affected patients, primarily female, had alopecia areata, totalis or universalis.

Losses at the gene ends were 11 bases for V and 7 bases for J; bases not matched to a gene: 8. The CDR3 contains 12 residues. Germline V CDR1 and CDR2: MGHDK, SYGVNS. From the RACE reads, TCRdb called clonotypes with MiXCR, one entry per CDR3 protein. The sample lists 200,000 to 300,000 distinct CDR3 sequences, 8.6% occurring once. There are many counts of this clonotype. The antigen is unknown. Time point in this sample: pre-sensitization, week 0. As to treatment: therapeutic diphenylcyclopropenone sensitization with weekly scalp DPC. Blood, whole and unfractionated, served as the source for total RNA extraction. General study findings and limits: The number of TCRs over 1 in 1000 frequency stayed unchanged after DPC.

The chain has TRBV25-1 and TRBJ1-2; 9 bases are a match to TRBD1. This clonotype was sampled from a woman aged 40 to 50 with alopecia areata. Some clones in this sample may be carry-over from other donors' samples. The specimen comprised whole blood, sampled in connection with sensitization to the hapten diphenylcyclopropenone (DPC). In DNA, the CDR3 is TGTGCCTCACAACAGGGGGCGTTTGGCTACACCTTC. Translating gives CASQQGAFGYTF.